This T cell receptor (beta chain) came from a study of post-analysis software for immune sequencing data. Findings and caveats of the study: Patients carried roughly five TRBV segments more frequently than controls did, and TRBV5-6, TRBV5-1 and TRBV20-1 were among them. Multiple sclerosis was associated with a significant reduction in normalized Chao1 diversity relative to controls.

TCR beta libraries were prepared from cDNA with unique molecular identifiers. Each sample of roughly 0.9 to 11 million input T cells yielded approximately 500,000 cDNA molecules, so each molecule approximated one T cell. TCRdb used MiXCR to reprocess the PCR reads, holding one entry per CDR3 protein. The table shows more than 350,000 distinct CDR3 sequences, with over 30% occurring only once. The germline V gene has CDR1 SQVTM and CDR2 ANQGSEA. This CDR3 contains 17 residues. Trimming removed 4 bases at V and 1 base at J, with 22 bases between. With respect to this clonotype: Its target is not known.

This rearrangement joins TRBV29-1 to TRBJ1-2; D unresolved. The TCR sequence derives from a girl between 2 and 10 years old with multiple sclerosis. Material: blood. CDR3 DNA sequence: TGCAGCGTTGGCCCAAAGGCACTGGGAGACTATAACTATGGCTACACCTTC. Translated: CSVGPKALGDYNYGYTF.